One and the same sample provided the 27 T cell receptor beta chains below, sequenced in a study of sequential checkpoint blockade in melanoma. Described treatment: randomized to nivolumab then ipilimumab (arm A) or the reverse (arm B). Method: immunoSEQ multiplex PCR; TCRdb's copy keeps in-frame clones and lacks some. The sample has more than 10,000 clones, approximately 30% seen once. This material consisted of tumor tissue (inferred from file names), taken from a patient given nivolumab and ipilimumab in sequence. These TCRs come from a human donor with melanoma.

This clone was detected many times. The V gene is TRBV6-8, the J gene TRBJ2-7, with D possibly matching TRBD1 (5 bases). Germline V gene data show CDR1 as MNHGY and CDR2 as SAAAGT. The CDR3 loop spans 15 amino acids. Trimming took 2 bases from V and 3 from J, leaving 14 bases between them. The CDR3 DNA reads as TGTGCCAGCAGTTACGGCACAGGAGAAAACTACGAGCAGTACTTC. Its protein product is CASSYGTGENYEQYF.

CDR3 sequence: CASSPPRTWLHENNEQFF. CDR3 in DNA: TGTGCCAGCTCACCACCGCGCACTTGGCTTCACGAGAACAATGAGCAGTTCTTC. The chain joins TRBV18 to TRBJ2-1, with unresolved D. CDR3 length: 18 residues. The ends were cut back, 0 bases at V and 5 bases at J, with 20 bases in the middle. The germline CDR1 and CDR2 sequences are KGHSH and LQKENI.

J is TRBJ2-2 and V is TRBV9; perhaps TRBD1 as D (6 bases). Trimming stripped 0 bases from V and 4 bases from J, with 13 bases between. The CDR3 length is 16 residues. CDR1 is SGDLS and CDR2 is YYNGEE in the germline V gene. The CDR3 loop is CASSVATGSSTGELFF. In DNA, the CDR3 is TGTGCCAGCAGCGTAGCTACAGGGAGCTCCACCGGGGAGCTGTTTTTT.

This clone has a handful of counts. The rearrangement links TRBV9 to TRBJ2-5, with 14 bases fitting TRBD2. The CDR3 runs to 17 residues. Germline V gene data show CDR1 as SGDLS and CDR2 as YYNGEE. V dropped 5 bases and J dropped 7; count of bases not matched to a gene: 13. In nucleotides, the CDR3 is TGTGCCAGCAGTGAATACGGGGGACTAGCGGGGGAGCGGACCCAGTACTTC. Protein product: CASSEYGGLAGERTQYF.

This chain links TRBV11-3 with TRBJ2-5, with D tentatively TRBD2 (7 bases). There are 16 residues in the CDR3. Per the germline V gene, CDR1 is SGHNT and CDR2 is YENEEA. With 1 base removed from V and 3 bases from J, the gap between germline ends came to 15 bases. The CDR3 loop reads CASSLVRWGGEETQYF. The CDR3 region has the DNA TGTGCCAGCAGCTTAGTTCGATGGGGGGGCGAAGAGACCCAGTACTTC. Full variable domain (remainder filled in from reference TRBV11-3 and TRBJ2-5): EAGVVQSPRYKIIEKKQPVAFWCNPISGHNTLYWYLQNLGQGPELLIRYENEEAVDDSQLPKDRFSAERLKGVDSTLKIQPAELGDSAVYLCASSLVRWGGEETQYFGPGTRLLVL.

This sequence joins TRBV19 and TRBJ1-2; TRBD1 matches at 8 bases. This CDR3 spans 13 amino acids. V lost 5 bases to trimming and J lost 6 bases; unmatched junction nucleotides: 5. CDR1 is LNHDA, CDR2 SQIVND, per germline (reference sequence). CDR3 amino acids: CASSVTGGHGYTF. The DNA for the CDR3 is TGTGCCAGTAGTGTAACAGGGGGGCATGGCTACACCTTC.

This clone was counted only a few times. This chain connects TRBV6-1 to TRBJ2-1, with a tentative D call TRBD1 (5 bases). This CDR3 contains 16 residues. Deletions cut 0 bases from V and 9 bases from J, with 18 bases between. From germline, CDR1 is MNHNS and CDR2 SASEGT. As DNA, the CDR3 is TGTGCCAGCAGTGAAGCAGGTCAGGGTAATCCTGTTGAGCAGTTCTTC. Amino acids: CASSEAGQGNPVEQFF.

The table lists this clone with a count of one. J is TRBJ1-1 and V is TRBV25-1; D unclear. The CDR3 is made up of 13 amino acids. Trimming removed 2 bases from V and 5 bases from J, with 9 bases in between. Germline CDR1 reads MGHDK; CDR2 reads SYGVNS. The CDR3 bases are TGTGCCAGCAGTGAACCCCGTGGGACTGAAGCTTTCTTT. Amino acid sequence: CASSEPRGTEAFF.

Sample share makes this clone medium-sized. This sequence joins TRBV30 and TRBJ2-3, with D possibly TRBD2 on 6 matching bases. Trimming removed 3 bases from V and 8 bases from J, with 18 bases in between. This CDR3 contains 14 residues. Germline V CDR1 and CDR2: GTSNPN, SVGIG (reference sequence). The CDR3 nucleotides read TGTGCCTGGAGCCCCTCCCAGCTGCGGGGTACGCAGTATTTT. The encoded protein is CAWSPSQLRGTQYF.

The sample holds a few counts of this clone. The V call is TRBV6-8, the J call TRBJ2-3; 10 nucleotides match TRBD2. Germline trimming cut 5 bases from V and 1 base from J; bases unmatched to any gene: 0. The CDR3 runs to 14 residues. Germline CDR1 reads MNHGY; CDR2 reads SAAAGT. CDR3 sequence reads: CASSTSGGTDTQYF. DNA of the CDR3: TGTGCCAGCAGTACTAGCGGGGGCACAGATACGCAGTATTTT.

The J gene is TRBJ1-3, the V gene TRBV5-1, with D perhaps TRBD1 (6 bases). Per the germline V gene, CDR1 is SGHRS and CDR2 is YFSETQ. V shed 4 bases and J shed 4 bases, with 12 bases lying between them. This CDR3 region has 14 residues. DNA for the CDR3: TGCGCCAGCAGCCCTAGGACAGACGGAAACACCATATATTTT. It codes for CASSPRTDGNTIYF.

CDR3 protein: CASRPRGQSTDTQYF. The CDR3 DNA sequence: TGTGCCAGCAGACCTAGAGGACAGAGCACAGATACGCAGTATTTT. The rearrangement joins TRBV6-8 to TRBJ2-3; possibly TRBD1 for D (6 bases). The CDR3 totals 15 residues. Trimming took 6 bases from V and 0 from J, leaving 13 bases between them. Germline CDR1 MNHGY, CDR2 SAAAGT.

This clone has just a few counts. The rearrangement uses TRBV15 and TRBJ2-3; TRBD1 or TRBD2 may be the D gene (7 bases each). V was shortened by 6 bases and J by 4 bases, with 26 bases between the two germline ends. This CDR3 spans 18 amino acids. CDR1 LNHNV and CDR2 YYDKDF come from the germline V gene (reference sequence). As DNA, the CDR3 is TGTGCCACCAGTACCCTGGGAGGGACAGTGGGCCCCCCAGATACGCAGTATTTT. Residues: CATSTLGGTVGPPDTQYF.

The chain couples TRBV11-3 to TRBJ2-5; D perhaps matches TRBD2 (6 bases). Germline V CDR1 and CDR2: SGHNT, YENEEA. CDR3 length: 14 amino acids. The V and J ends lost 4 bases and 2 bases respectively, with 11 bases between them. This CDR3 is CASSSWRGQETQYF. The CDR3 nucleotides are TGTGCCAGCAGCTCTTGGCGGGGACAAGAGACCCAGTACTTC.

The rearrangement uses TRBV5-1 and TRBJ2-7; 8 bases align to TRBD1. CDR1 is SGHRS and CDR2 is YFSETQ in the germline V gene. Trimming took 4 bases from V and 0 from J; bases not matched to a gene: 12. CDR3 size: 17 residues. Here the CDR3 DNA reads TGCGCCAGCAGCGGACGAACAGGGGGACGGACCTCCTACGAGCAGTACTTC. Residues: CASSGRTGGRTSYEQYF.

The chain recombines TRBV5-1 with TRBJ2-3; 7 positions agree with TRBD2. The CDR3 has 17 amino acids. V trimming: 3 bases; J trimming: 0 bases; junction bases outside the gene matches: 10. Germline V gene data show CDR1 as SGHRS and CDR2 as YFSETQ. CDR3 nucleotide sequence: TGCGCCAGCAGCTCCCTCGGTGGGGGGGGTAGCACAGATACGCAGTATTTT. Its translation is CASSSLGGGGSTDTQYF.

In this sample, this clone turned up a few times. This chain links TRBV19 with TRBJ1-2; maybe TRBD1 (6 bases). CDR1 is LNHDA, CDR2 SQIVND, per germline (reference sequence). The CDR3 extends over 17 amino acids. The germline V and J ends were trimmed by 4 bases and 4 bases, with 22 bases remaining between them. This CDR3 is CASSTRDIGGGIYGYTF. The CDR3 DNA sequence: TGTGCCAGTAGTACTCGGGACATAGGGGGTGGAATCTATGGCTACACCTTC.

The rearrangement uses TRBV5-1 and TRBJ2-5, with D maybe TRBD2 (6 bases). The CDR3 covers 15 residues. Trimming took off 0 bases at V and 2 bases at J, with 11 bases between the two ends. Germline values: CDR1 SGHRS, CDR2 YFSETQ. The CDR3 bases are TGCGCCAGCAGCTTGGCGGGACTCTTTCAAGAGACCCAGTACTTC. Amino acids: CASSLAGLFQETQYF.

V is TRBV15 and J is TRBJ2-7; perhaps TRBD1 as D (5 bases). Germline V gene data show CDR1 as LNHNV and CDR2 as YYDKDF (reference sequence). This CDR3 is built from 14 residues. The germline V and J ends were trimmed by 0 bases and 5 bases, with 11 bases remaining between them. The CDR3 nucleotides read TGTGCCACCAGCAGAGACCCAGGGTACGACGAGCAGTACTTC. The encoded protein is CATSRDPGYDEQYF.

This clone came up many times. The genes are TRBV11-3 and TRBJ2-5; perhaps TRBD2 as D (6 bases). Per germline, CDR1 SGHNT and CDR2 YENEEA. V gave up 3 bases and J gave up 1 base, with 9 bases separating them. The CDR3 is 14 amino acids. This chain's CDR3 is CASSLEGPQETQYF. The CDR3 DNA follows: TGTGCCAGCAGCTTGGAGGGACCCCAAGAGACCCAGTACTTC. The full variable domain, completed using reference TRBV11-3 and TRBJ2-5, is EAGVVQSPRYKIIEKKQPVAFWCNPISGHNTLYWYLQNLGQGPELLIRYENEEAVDDSQLPKDRFSAERLKGVDSTLKIQPAELGDSAVYLCASSLEGPQETQYFGPGTRLLVL.

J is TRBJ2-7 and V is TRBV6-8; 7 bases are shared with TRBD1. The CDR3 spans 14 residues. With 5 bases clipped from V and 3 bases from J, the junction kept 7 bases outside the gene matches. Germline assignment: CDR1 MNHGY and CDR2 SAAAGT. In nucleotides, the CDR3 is TGTGCCAGCAGTAATCAAGGGACAGACTACGAGCAGTACTTC. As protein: CASSNQGTDYEQYF.

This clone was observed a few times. CDR3 DNA: TGTGCCAGCAGCTTAGTCTCCCAGGGGAACACCATATATTTT. Its translation is CASSLVSQGNTIYF. This chain links TRBV11-3 with TRBJ1-3, with a possible D match to TRBD1 (6 bases). The V gene lost 1 base and the J gene lost 7 bases, with 11 bases spanning the gap. Germline CDR1 SGHNT, CDR2 YENEEA. CDR3 length: 14 amino acids. Full variable domain (remainder filled in from reference TRBV11-3 and TRBJ1-3): EAGVVQSPRYKIIEKKQPVAFWCNPISGHNTLYWYLQNLGQGPELLIRYENEEAVDDSQLPKDRFSAERLKGVDSTLKIQPAELGDSAVYLCASSLVSQGNTIYFGEGSWLTVV.

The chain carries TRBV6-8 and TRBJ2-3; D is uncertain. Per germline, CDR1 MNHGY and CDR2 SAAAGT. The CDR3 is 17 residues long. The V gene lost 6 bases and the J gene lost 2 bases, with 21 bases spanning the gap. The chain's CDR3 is CASRRPSRDPATDTQYF. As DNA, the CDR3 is TGTGCCAGCAGACGACCCTCTCGCGACCCGGCCACAGATACGCAGTATTTT.

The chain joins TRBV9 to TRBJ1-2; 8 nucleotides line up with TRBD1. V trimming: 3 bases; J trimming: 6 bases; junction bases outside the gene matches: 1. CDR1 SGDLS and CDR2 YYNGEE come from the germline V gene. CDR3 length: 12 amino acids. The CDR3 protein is CASSATGDGYTF. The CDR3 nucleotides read TGTGCCAGCAGCGCGACAGGGGATGGCTACACCTTC.

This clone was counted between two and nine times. DNA for the CDR3: TGTGCCAGCAGACGAACAACTTACGAGCAGTACTTC. Translation: CASRRTTYEQYF. The rearrangement links TRBV6-8 to TRBJ2-7; no firm D call. This CDR3 comprises 12 residues. The germline V gene encodes CDR1 MNHGY and CDR2 SAAAGT. The ends were cut back, 6 bases at V and 4 bases at J, with 10 bases in the middle.

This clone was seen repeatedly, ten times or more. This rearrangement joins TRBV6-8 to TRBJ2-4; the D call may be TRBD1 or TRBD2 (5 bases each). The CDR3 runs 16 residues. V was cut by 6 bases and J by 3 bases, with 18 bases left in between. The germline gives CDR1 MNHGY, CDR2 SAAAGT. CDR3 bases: TGTGCCAGCAGAACCGGGACCACGAGGGACAAAAACATTCAGTACTTC. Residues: CASRTGTTRDKNIQYF.

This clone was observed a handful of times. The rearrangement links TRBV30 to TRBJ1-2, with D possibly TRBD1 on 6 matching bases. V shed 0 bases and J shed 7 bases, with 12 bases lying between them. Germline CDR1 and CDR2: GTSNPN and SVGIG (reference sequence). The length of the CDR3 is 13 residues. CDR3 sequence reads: CAWSVGGAVGYTF. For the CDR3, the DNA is TGTGCCTGGAGTGTGGGGGGCGCGGTTGGCTACACCTTC.